This T cell receptor (beta chain) came from a study of blood T cells in healthy people across ages. Drawn from each donor were roughly 10 milliliters of peripheral blood. Isolated PBMCs totaled at least 6.5 million in each sample. As for this clonotype: Its antigen is currently unknown.

Germline CDR1 KGHDR, CDR2 SFDVKD. The germline V and J ends were trimmed by 6 bases and 11 bases, with 18 bases remaining between them. The length of the CDR3 is 13 residues. Study-wide points: Higher naive T cell percentage went strongly together with higher TCR beta diversity.

A sample-barcoded 5' primer and a J-beta primer mix were used in a second PCR of about 7 to 12 cycles. Using its own MiXCR run on the 5' RACE reads, TCRdb lists one record per CDR3 protein. The data contain 750,000 to 1,000,000 distinct CDR3 sequences, 25% to 35% of them singletons. This sample also belongs to another study, concerning T cells of mothers and their children. From that report: Per mother, over 8 million TCR beta CDR3 reads were obtained; per child, about 3 million.

The receptor was isolated from a middle-aged woman in good health. The rearrangement joins TRBV24-1 to TRBJ2-5; D unclear. Input material: blood. CDR3 nucleotides: TGTGCCACCAGTTTCGGCAGACACAATGAGCAGTACTTC. Its translation: CATSFGRHNEQYF.